These 3 T cell receptor beta chains share one sample of origin, sequenced in a study of chronic HIV infection and antiretroviral therapy. Each CDR3 protein gets one entry after TCRdb re-called the 5' RACE reads with MiXCR. The sample includes 39,000 or so distinct CDR3 sequences, 7% to 10% of them seen just once. The sequencing sample was made of peripheral blood. All receptors derive from an adult who had HIV and had not received antiretroviral therapy, or was an uninfected healthy control (not recorded which).

This clonotype was seen a few times. This chain uses TRBV10-1 with TRBJ2-5; D is perhaps TRBD2 (5 bases). The CDR3 sequence is 15 residues long. Deletions cut 6 bases from V and 2 bases from J, with 16 bases between. Germline V lookup: CDR1 WNHNN, CDR2 SYGVQD (reference sequence). For the CDR3, the DNA is TGCGCCAGCAGCGCATTCATGGGGAGTCAAGAGACCCAGTACTTC. Amino acid sequence: CASSAFMGSQETQYF.

This clonotype was counted many times. The gene calls are TRBV6-2 or TRBV6-3 and TRBJ2-3, with 9 positions matching TRBD1. The germline CDR1 and CDR2 sequences are MNHEY and SVGEGT. This CDR3 region has 13 residues. The V gene end was trimmed by 8 bases and the J gene end by 5 bases; junction bases not matched to a gene: 5. CDR3 in amino acids: CASCWDREDTQYF. The CDR3 bases are TGTGCCAGCTGCTGGGACAGGGAAGATACGCAGTATTTT.

The gene calls are TRBV5-1 and TRBJ2-7; 8 bases fit TRBD1. CDR1 is SGHRS and CDR2 is YFSETQ in the germline V gene. V was clipped by 7 bases and J by 2 bases; unmatched bases: 8. The CDR3 consists of 14 residues. The CDR3: CASGRTGNAYEQYF. In DNA, the CDR3 is TGCGCCAGCGGACGGACAGGGAACGCCTACGAGCAGTACTTC.